This entry describes one TCR beta chain. Its antigen is as yet unknown. CDR1 is SGHVS and CDR2 is FQNEAQ in the germline V gene. Trimming took 1 base from V and 2 from J; bases not matched to a gene: 2. The CDR3 totals 15 residues. The sample is drawn from a study of T cell responses to AZD1222 COVID-19 vaccine. TCRdb's table, derived via immunoSEQ multiplex PCR, lists solely in-frame clones and lacks some. The sample has about 150,000 clones, 88% seen once. Whole-study findings and limits: In the spike-specific TCR repertoire, nearly half reportedly target unmutated variant regions. Breadth and depth of Spike-specific TCRs rose after two AZD1222 doses.

The gene calls are TRBV7-8 and TRBJ2-3, with 8 bases matching TRBD2. The receptor comes from an adult in good health. This material consisted of peripheral blood, taken on day 0 of AZD1222 vaccination. CDR3 in amino acids: CASSLDGGATDTQYF. CDR3 nucleotides: TGTGCCAGCAGCTTAGACGGGGGGGCCACAGATACGCAGTATTTT.